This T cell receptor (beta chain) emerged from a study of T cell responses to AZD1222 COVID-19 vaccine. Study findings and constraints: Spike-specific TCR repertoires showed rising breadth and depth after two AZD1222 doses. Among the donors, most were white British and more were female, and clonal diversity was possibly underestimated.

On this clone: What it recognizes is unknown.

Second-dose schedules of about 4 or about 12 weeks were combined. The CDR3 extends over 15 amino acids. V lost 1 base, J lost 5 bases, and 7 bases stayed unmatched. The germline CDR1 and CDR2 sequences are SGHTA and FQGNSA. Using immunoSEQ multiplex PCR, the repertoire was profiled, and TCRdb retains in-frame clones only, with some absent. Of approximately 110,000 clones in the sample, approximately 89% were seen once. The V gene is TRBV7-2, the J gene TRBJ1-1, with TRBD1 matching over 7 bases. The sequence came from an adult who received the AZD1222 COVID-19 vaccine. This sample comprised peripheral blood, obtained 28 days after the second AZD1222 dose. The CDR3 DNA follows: TGTGCCAGCAGCTTAGGGGGATACAGGGGAACTGAAGCTTTCTTT. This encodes CASSLGGYRGTEAFF.